The clone carrying this TCR beta chain was observed once. The method was immunoSEQ multiplex PCR; TCRdb's version includes in-frame clones alone and lacks a portion of them. Among approximately 2,200,000 clones listed, about 92% were seen once. This sample was taken from a study of shared clonotypes between healthy human individuals. The CDR3 covers 14 residues. Trimming shortened V by 3 bases and J by 8 bases, and 13 bases separated the two germline ends. CDR1 and CDR2 from the germline V gene are LNHDA and SQIVND (reference sequence). Only CD45RO-negative cells positively selected for CCR7 counted as naive CD8 cells, so terminally differentiated effector memory CD45RA+ cells were excluded.

Sequencing used naive CD8+ T cells from PBMCs. This TCR was recovered from a young man in good health. Some clones in this sample may be carry-over from other donors' samples. This chain joins TRBV19 and TRBJ1-4, with unresolved D. CDR3 residues: CASSINPSGEKLFF. The CDR3 DNA reads TGTGCCAGTAGTATTAATCCCTCCGGCGAAAAACTGTTTTTT.